Only a few counts were recorded for the clone carrying this T cell receptor beta chain. What it binds is not known. This record belongs to a study of regulatory T cells in long-lasting Graves disease. J lost 3 bases, V lost 2 bases, and 7 bases had no gene match. This CDR3 is built from 16 residues. The germline V gene has CDR1 SGDLS and CDR2 YYNGEE. TCR beta libraries were built with iRepertoire HTBI primers and Arm-PCR of CDR3 regions. TCRdb ran MiXCR on the multiplex PCR reads and lists one entry per CDR3 protein. In the table there are over 650,000 distinct CDR3 sequences, around 30% of which are singletons. The time point: persistent/refractory GD, antithyroid drugs over 5 years with positive TRAb. The authors made the TCR library using RNA they extracted from PBMCs. Peripheral blood, 8.5 to 10 milliliters per patient, was collected in EDTA tubes. Study-wide points: Less diverse TCR repertoires were seen in persistent Graves' patients than in newly diagnosed ones. Among persistent patients, a larger number of public clonotypes were shared (roughly 2,700) than among newly diagnosed patients (about 1,000).

The clonotype was recovered from a female donor with Graves disease. The rearrangement joins TRBV9 to TRBJ2-5; 10 positions agree with TRBD2. This specimen consisted of peripheral blood mononuclear cells (PBMCs), obtained when the disease was refractory, from a patient treated with antithyroid drugs. In DNA, the CDR3 is TGTGCCAGCAGCGTGGCGACGGGACTAGCGAAAGAGACCCAGTACTTC. Its protein product is CASSVATGLAKETQYF.